These 17 T cell receptor beta chains came from one sample sequenced in a study of cytomegalovirus exposure and HLA in healthy donors. Clones were read by immunoSEQ multiplex PCR, and TCRdb kept only the in-frame ones, dropping some. This sample yields 260,000 or so clones, of which roughly 89% are seen a single time; less than 3% belongs to the top ten. Sequencing was done on a sample of PBMCs. The receptor source for this set is a man aged 18 to 30 in good health and CMV-seronegative.

V is TRBV4-3 and J is TRBJ1-1, with D uncertain. The CDR3 totals 13 residues. From germline, CDR1 is LGHNA and CDR2 YSLEER. V was trimmed by 2 bases and J by 1 base, leaving 5 bases between them. The DNA for the CDR3 is TGCGCCAGCAGCCAATCGGGGAACACTGAAGCTTTCTTT. It encodes CASSQSGNTEAFF.

The V gene is TRBV5-1, the J gene TRBJ2-3; D is unresolved. Germline V gene sequence: CDR1 SGHRS, CDR2 YFSETQ. The CDR3 runs to 14 residues. Trimming took 0 bases from V and 2 from J, leaving 7 bases between them. The CDR3 DNA reads as TGCGCCAGCAGCTTGGAACTAACCACAGATACGCAGTATTTT. This sequence encodes CASSLELTTDTQYF.

This chain joins TRBV4-1 and TRBJ1-3; possible D gene TRBD1, 5 bases. The germline CDR1 and CDR2 sequences are MGHRA and YSYEKL. The V gene lost 1 base and the J gene lost 8 bases, with 9 bases spanning the gap. The CDR3 is 13 amino acids. DNA for the CDR3: TGCGCCAGCAGCCAAGTAGGGGTGGACACCATATATTTT. This encodes CASSQVGVDTIYF.

The DNA for the CDR3 is TGTGCCAGCAGCGTCACCCTGGGACTAGCGGGCACAGATACGCAGTATTTT. As protein: CASSVTLGLAGTDTQYF. This chain connects TRBV9 to TRBJ2-3, with 11 bases aligning to TRBD2. This CDR3 has 17 residues. Trimming at V came to 2 bases and at J to 1 base, leaving 6 bases not matched to a gene. Germline-derived CDR1 and CDR2 are SGDLS and YYNGEE.

V is TRBV5-4 and J is TRBJ1-2, with D hard to call. In germline, CDR1 is SGHNT, CDR2 YYREEE (reference sequence). V dropped 2 bases and J dropped 3 bases, with 8 bases sitting between them. The CDR3 contains 13 residues. CDR3 sequence: CASSFEGHYGYTF. The DNA for the CDR3 is TGTGCCAGCAGCTTTGAGGGCCACTATGGCTACACCTTC.

V and J are TRBV29-1 and TRBJ2-3; D is unresolved. CDR1 is SQVTM and CDR2 is ANQGSEA in the germline V gene. The CDR3 has 14 residues. V was trimmed by 8 bases and J by 2 bases, leaving 17 bases between them. Here the CDR3 reads CSILDIVDTDTQYF. CDR3 nucleotide sequence: TGCAGCATTCTCGACATAGTAGACACAGATACGCAGTATTTT.

The V and J genes are TRBV5-1 and TRBJ2-6; unclear D gene. CDR3 size: 17 residues. CDR1 and CDR2 (germline): SGHRS, YFSETQ. The germline V and J ends were trimmed by 2 bases and 0 bases, with 12 bases remaining between them. DNA for the CDR3: TGCGCCAGCAGCTTTTCGCTGCCTACCTCTGGGGCCAACGTCCTGACTTTC. Its protein product is CASSFSLPTSGANVLTF.

The chain is built from TRBV5-1 and TRBJ1-1, with TRBD1 identical over 8 bases. The CDR3 is made up of 16 amino acids. In germline, CDR1 is SGHRS, CDR2 YFSETQ. The V and J ends lost 4 bases and 0 bases, in that order; junction bases with no gene match: 8. The CDR3 is CASSTGDRYMNTEAFF. The CDR3, as DNA: TGCGCCAGCAGCACGGGGGACAGGTACATGAACACTGAAGCTTTCTTT. The full variable domain, completed using reference TRBV5-1 and TRBJ1-1, is KAGVTQTPRYLIKTRGQQVTLSCSPISGHRSVSWYQQTPGQGLQFLFEYFSETQRNKGNFPGRFSGRQFSNSRSEMNVSTLELGDSALYLCASSTGDRYMNTEAFFGQGTRLTVV.

J is TRBJ2-6 and V is TRBV4-2; weak D call: TRBD1 (6 bases). The germline CDR1 and CDR2 sequences are LGHNA and YNFKEQ. This CDR3 has 16 residues. Trimming removed 2 bases from V and 4 bases from J, with 12 bases in between. CDR3 sequence reads: CASSQLRGTGANVLTF. The CDR3 DNA reads TGTGCCAGCAGCCAACTAAGAGGGACAGGGGCCAACGTCCTGACTTTC.

This chain links TRBV19 with TRBJ2-7, with D hard to call. Trimming removed 4 bases at V and 6 bases at J, with 7 bases between. Per germline, CDR1 LNHDA and CDR2 SQIVND (reference sequence). The CDR3 has 11 amino acids. CDR3 amino acids: CASSNYSEQYF. The CDR3 nucleotides are TGTGCCAGTAGTAATTACTCCGAGCAGTACTTC.

In this sample, this clone turned up a few times. The chain couples TRBV2 to TRBJ1-4; a possible D gene is TRBD1 (5 bases). V was cut by 7 bases and J by 5 bases, with 17 bases left in between. Germline loops: CDR1 SNHLY, CDR2 FYNNEI. The CDR3 loop spans 15 amino acids. DNA of the CDR3: TGTGCCAGCAACTGGTTGGGGCCGGTAAATGAAAAACTGTTTTTT. Encoded protein: CASNWLGPVNEKLFF.

This chain connects TRBV6-4 to TRBJ2-6; D might be TRBD1 (6 bases). This CDR3 is 16 amino acids long. Per germline, CDR1 MRHNA and CDR2 SNTAGT. Trimming removed 9 bases at V and 0 bases at J, with 15 bases between. For the CDR3, the DNA is TGTGCCAGACACACGGGACAAAGCTCTGGGGCCAACGTCCTGACTTTC. This sequence encodes CARHTGQSSGANVLTF.

This chain links TRBV11-2 with TRBJ1-6; TRBD1 agrees at 8 bases. The CDR3 extends over 14 amino acids. V lost 6 bases, J lost 8 bases, and 6 bases stayed unmatched. The V gene's germline CDR1 is SGHAT and CDR2 FQNNGV. CDR3 DNA: TGTGCCAGCAGTTCTGGACAGGGCTATTCACCCCTCCACTTT. Translated, it gives CASSSGQGYSPLHF.

V usage is TRBV7-3 and J usage is TRBJ2-1; perhaps TRBD1 as D (6 bases). The germline V gene has CDR1 SGHTA and CDR2 FQGTGA. V was shortened by 2 bases and J by 2 bases, with 10 bases between the two germline ends. The CDR3 contains 15 residues. The CDR3 DNA reads TGTGCCAGCAGCTTAGAAGGGGGTGCCTACAATGAGCAGTTCTTC. Translation gives CASSLEGGAYNEQFF.

Only a few counts were recorded for this clone. The J gene is TRBJ1-2, the V gene TRBV5-6; no clear D. CDR3 length equals 14 residues. V lost 0 bases and J lost 3, with 9 bases in between. Germline values: CDR1 SGHDT, CDR2 YYEEEE. CDR3 sequence reads: CASSLGQSDYGYTF. The CDR3, as DNA: TGTGCCAGCAGCTTGGGACAATCGGACTATGGCTACACCTTC.

The gene calls are TRBV7-9 and TRBJ2-2; 7 bases agree with TRBD1. CDR1 and CDR2 from the germline V gene are SEHNR and FQNEAQ (reference sequence). The trim removed 5 bases at V and 4 bases at J, leaving 7 bases unmatched. CDR3 size: 15 residues. The CDR3 nucleotides read TGTGCCAGCAGCCCGGGACAGCTGACCACCGGGGAGCTGTTTTTT. This sequence encodes CASSPGQLTTGELFF.

This chain links TRBV5-1 with TRBJ2-7; 7 nucleotides agree with TRBD2. Losses at the gene ends were 2 bases for V and 2 bases for J; bases not matched to a gene: 4. This CDR3 has 14 amino acids. In germline, CDR1 is SGHRS, CDR2 YFSETQ. CDR3 loop: CASSFLAGPYEQYF. CDR3 DNA: TGCGCCAGCAGCTTCTTAGCGGGCCCCTACGAGCAGTACTTC.